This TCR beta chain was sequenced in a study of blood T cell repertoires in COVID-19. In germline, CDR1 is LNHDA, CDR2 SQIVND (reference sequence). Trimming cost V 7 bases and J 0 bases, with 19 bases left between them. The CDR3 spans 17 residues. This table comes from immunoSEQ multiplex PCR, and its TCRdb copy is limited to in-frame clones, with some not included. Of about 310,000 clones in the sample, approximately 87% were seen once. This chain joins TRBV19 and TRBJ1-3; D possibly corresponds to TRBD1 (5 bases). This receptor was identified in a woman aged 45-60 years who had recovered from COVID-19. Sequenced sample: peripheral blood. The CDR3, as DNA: TGTGCCAGTATGTCGCTTGGGGGGATAAGCTCTGGAAACACCATATATTTT. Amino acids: CASMSLGGISSGNTIYF.